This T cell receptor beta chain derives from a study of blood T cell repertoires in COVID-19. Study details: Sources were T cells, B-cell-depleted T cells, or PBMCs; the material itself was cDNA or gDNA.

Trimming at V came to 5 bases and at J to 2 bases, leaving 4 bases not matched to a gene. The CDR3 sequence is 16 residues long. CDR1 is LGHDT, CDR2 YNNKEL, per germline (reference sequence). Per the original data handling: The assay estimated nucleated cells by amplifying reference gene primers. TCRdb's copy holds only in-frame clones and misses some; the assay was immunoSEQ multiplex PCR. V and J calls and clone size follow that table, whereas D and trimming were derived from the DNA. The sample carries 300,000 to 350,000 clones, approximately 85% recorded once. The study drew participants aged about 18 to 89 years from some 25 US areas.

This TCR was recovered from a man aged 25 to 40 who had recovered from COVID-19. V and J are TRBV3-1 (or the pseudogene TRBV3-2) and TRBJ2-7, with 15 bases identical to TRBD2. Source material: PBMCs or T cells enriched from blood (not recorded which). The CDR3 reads CASSGTSGGIPYEQYF. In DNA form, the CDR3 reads TGTGCCAGCAGCGGGACTAGCGGGGGGATACCCTACGAGCAGTACTTC.